The 24 T cell receptor beta chains reported below all come from one sample, sequenced in a study of regulatory T cells in long-lasting Graves disease. Time point in this sample: newly diagnosed GD, antithyroid drugs for less than 3 months. PBMC-derived RNA was used for the TCR library. Both iRepertoire HTBI primers and Arm-PCR of CDR3 regions were used to build the TCR beta libraries. MiXCR, applied by TCRdb to the multiplex PCR reads, yields one record per CDR3 protein. Of about 620,000 distinct CDR3 sequences in the sample, less than 20% were seen once. These data were also filed under a second study, of T cells in Graves' hyperthyroidism and ophthalmopathy.

The input for sequencing was peripheral blood mononuclear cells (PBMCs), taken at new diagnosis, from a patient treated with antithyroid drugs. The source is a woman aged 30 to 39 with Graves disease.

This clonotype was observed at least ten times. The V call is TRBV28, the J call TRBJ1-5; no firm D call. V was cut by 6 bases and J by 3 bases, with 9 bases left in between. CDR3 length equals 13 residues. Germline CDR1 is MDHEN and CDR2 is SYDVKM. The CDR3 nucleotides read TGTGCCAGCAGAAGAACGTCCAATCAGCCCCAGCATTTT. Its translation: CASRRTSNQPQHF.

In this sample, this clonotype turned up many times. This sequence joins TRBV28 and TRBJ2-1; 16 bases line up with TRBD2. The V gene's germline CDR1 is MDHEN and CDR2 SYDVKM. V was pared by 2 bases and J by 8 bases, with 0 bases of the junction left unmatched. CDR3 length equals 15 residues. This CDR3 is CASSLGTSGRDEQFF. CDR3 DNA sequence: TGTGCCAGCAGTTTAGGGACTAGCGGGAGGGATGAGCAGTTCTTC.

This clonotype was recorded many times. This rearrangement joins TRBV18 to TRBJ2-1; TRBD2 matches at 7 bases. Germline assignment: CDR1 KGHSH and CDR2 LQKENI. The CDR3 is 15 amino acids. The V segment lost 8 bases and the J segment 0 bases; nucleotides outside the gene matches: 7. CDR3 bases: TGTGCCAGCAGCCCTCGGACTAGCTCCTACAATGAGCAGTTCTTC. The encoded protein is CASSPRTSSYNEQFF.

This clonotype was counted between two and nine times. The gene calls are TRBV6-5 and TRBJ1-6, with 9 bases lining up with TRBD1. J was trimmed by 7 bases and V by 0 bases; bases with no gene match: 4. Germline V gene lookup returns CDR1 MNHEY and CDR2 SVGAGI. The CDR3 is made up of 16 amino acids. CDR3 bases: TGTGCCAGCAGTTACTCATGGGGACAGGGAAATTCACCCCTCCACTTT. Residues: CASSYSWGQGNSPLHF.

The chain carries TRBV20-1 and TRBJ2-7; D call uncertain. The CDR3 sequence is 14 residues long. From germline, CDR1 is DFQATT and CDR2 SNEGSKA (reference sequence). The ends were cut back, 1 base at V and 6 bases at J, with 16 bases in the middle. The CDR3 is CSARVAGLLSEQYF. CDR3 DNA: TGCAGTGCTAGAGTTGCAGGATTGTTATCCGAGCAGTACTTC.

This clonotype was seen a single time. V usage is TRBV5-5 and J usage is TRBJ2-2; D is uncertain. The CDR3 loop spans 15 amino acids. Trimming removed 8 bases from V and 2 bases from J, with 16 bases in between. Germline V gene sequence: CDR1 SGHKS, CDR2 YYEKEE (reference sequence). CDR3 loop: CASSKVFLNTGELFF. CDR3 DNA: TGTGCCAGTTCGAAGGTCTTTTTAAACACCGGGGAGCTGTTTTTT.

CDR3 amino acids: CASSSLHFDRDILYEQYF. Written as DNA, the CDR3 is TGTGCCAGCAGTTCATTACATTTTGACCGGGACATACTTTACGAGCAGTACTTC. V and J are TRBV6-2 or TRBV6-3 and TRBJ2-7; weak D call: TRBD1 (6 bases). CDR1 and CDR2 from the germline V gene are MNHEY and SVGEGT. Trimming took 4 bases from V and 4 from J, leaving 26 bases between them. This CDR3 region has 18 residues.

This chain connects TRBV20-1 to TRBJ2-5; D gene uncertain. The CDR3 consists of 16 residues. The V gene lost 1 base and the J gene lost 2 bases, with 17 bases spanning the gap. From germline, CDR1 is DFQATT and CDR2 SNEGSKA (reference sequence). The DNA of the CDR3 is TGCAGTGCTAGAGTCAGGTGGCTATCCACTCAAGAGACCCAGTACTTC. Protein sequence: CSARVRWLSTQETQYF.

The genes are TRBV5-1 and TRBJ2-7; 7 bases fit TRBD2. Germline V gene sequence: CDR1 SGHRS, CDR2 YFSETQ. Trimming at V came to 5 bases and at J to 7 bases, leaving 9 bases not matched to a gene. The CDR3 totals 13 residues. As DNA, the CDR3 is TGCGCCAGCAGATTGTCGGGGGGTCTGGAGCAGTACTTC. Protein: CASRLSGGLEQYF.

This chain connects TRBV20-1 to TRBJ2-3; TRBD1 matches 7 bases. Trimming cost V 5 bases and J 1 base; bases outside gene matches: 6. The CDR3 spans 14 residues. Germline V gives CDR1 DFQATT, CDR2 SNEGSKA (reference sequence). The CDR3 DNA is TGCAGTGCTCCATGGACAGGCCGCACAGATACGCAGTATTTT. This encodes CSAPWTGRTDTQYF.

This clonotype occurred once. With a much larger clone just one base away, this may be a read error. The chain joins TRBV2 to TRBJ2-7, with D possibly TRBD2 on 5 matching bases. The CDR3 contains 13 residues. Germline CDR1 reads SNHLY; CDR2 reads FYNNEI. CDR3 sequence: CTSSFGITYEQYF. CDR3 sequence (DNA): TGTACCAGCAGTTTCGGGATTACCTACGAGCAGTACTTC.

In this sample, this clonotype turned up once. A much larger clone lies a single base off, so this may be a read error. This chain links TRBV11-2 with TRBJ2-3; 8 bases match TRBD1. CDR3 length: 15 residues. V was clipped by 5 bases and J by 6 bases; unmatched bases: 10. Per germline, CDR1 SGHAT and CDR2 FQNNGV. The CDR3 sequence: CASSQTGVTWDTQYF. CDR3 nucleotides: TGTGCCAGCAGCCAGACAGGGGTAACCTGGGATACGCAGTATTTT.

This clonotype was recorded many times. The chain has TRBV28 and TRBJ2-7; D uncertain. CDR1 is MDHEN and CDR2 is SYDVKM in the germline V gene. Trimming left V 2 bases short and J 3 bases short, with 11 bases between. This CDR3 comprises 14 residues. The CDR3 bases are TGTGCCAGCAGTTTAATCGGCCCGCTCTACGAGCAGTACTTC. Translation gives CASSLIGPLYEQYF.

The table lists this clonotype with a few counts. The V gene is TRBV2, the J gene TRBJ2-6, with 8 bases identical to TRBD1. Germline V gives CDR1 SNHLY, CDR2 FYNNEI. This CDR3 is built from 15 residues. Unmatched junction bases numbered 8, after V lost 6 bases and J lost 7 bases. The CDR3 nucleotides read TGTGCCAGCAGCGACACAGGGGGACAAGCCAACGTCCTGACTTTC. Its translation: CASSDTGGQANVLTF. Looking up the rest from reference TRBV2 and TRBJ2-6 gives the full variable domain: EPEVTQTPSHQVTQMGQEVILRCVPISNHLYFYWYRQILGQKVEFLVSFYNNEISEKSEIFDDQFSVERPDGSNFTLKIRSTKLEDSAMYFCASSDTGGQANVLTFGAGSRLTVL.

The chain joins TRBV6-2 or TRBV6-3 to TRBJ2-3; TRBD2 aligns across 8 bases. Germline V CDR1 and CDR2: MNHEY, SVGEGT. The CDR3 is 14 residues long. V gave up 5 bases and J gave up 4 bases; unmatched junction bases: 5. The CDR3 nucleotides are TGTGCCAGCAGTAGCGGGAGCGGGGCAGATACGCAGTATTTT. Protein sequence: CASSSGSGADTQYF.

This clonotype occurred a few times. The rearrangement uses TRBV30 and TRBJ2-3, with a possible D match to TRBD2 (6 bases). This CDR3 is 13 amino acids long. CDR1 GTSNPN and CDR2 SVGIG come from the germline V gene (reference sequence). Trimming removed 0 bases from V and 8 bases from J, with 12 bases in between. In DNA, the CDR3 is TGTGCCTGGAGTGTCCGTAGCGGTTCTACGCAGTATTTT. It is translated as CAWSVRSGSTQYF.

This chain joins TRBV7-2 and TRBJ1-6; maybe TRBD1 (5 bases). With 0 bases removed from V and 7 bases from J, the gap between germline ends came to 7 bases. Germline values: CDR1 SGHTA, CDR2 FQGNSA. The length of the CDR3 is 14 residues. The CDR3, as DNA: TGTGCCAGCAGCTTAGCCGGGGCAAATTCACCCCTCCACTTT. Its protein is CASSLAGANSPLHF.

V usage is TRBV4-2 and J usage is TRBJ2-1; D uncertain. Trimming stripped 0 bases from V and 6 bases from J, with 9 bases between. This CDR3 contains 14 residues. CDR1 is LGHNA and CDR2 is YNFKEQ in the germline V gene. This CDR3 is CASSQDPVINEQFF. For the CDR3, the DNA is TGTGCCAGCAGCCAAGATCCAGTTATCAATGAGCAGTTCTTC.

This clonotype has only a few counts. The chain links TRBV19 to TRBJ2-1; 7 nucleotides agree with TRBD2. This CDR3 region has 14 residues. Germline V gives CDR1 LNHDA, CDR2 SQIVND (reference sequence). After removal of 3 bases from V and 3 bases from J, the junction contained 2 bases not matched to a gene. CDR3 nucleotides: TGTGCCAGTAGTATGCTAGCGGACTACAATGAGCAGTTCTTC. Translation gives CASSMLADYNEQFF. Complete variable domain (other parts from reference TRBV19 and TRBJ2-1): DGGITQSPKYLFRKEGQNVTLSCEQNLNHDAMYWYRQDPGQGLRLIYYSQIVNDFQKGDIAEGYSVSREKKESFPLTVTSAQKNPTAFYLCASSMLADYNEQFFGPGTRLTVL.

In this sample, this clonotype turned up many times. The V gene is TRBV7-8, the J gene TRBJ1-1; weak D call: TRBD1 (6 bases). The CDR3 consists of 15 residues. Per the germline V gene, CDR1 is SGHVS and CDR2 is FQNEAQ. The ends were cut back, 2 bases at V and 2 bases at J, with 12 bases in the middle. CDR3 coding DNA: TGTGCCAGCAGCTTATACGGGGGGACAAACACTGAAGCTTTCTTT. This codes for CASSLYGGTNTEAFF.

V is TRBV28 and J is TRBJ2-4, with a weak D call TRBD1 (5 bases). Germline CDR1 reads MDHEN; CDR2 reads SYDVKM. V was pared by 6 bases and J by 0 bases, with 9 bases between. This CDR3 is built from 14 residues. The CDR3 DNA is TGTGCCAGCAGGTTGCAGGGAGCCAAAAACATTCAGTACTTC. It yields the protein CASRLQGAKNIQYF.

The chain has TRBV9 and TRBJ2-7; tentative D call: TRBD1 (5 bases). Germline V gene lookup returns CDR1 SGDLS and CDR2 YYNGEE. Between the trimmed V and J ends, which lost 4 bases and 2 bases, there was a span of 16 bases. This CDR3 region has 15 residues. The DNA for the CDR3 is TGTGCCAGCAGCAAAGGCAGGGAAGGAACCTACGAGCAGTACTTC. Translating gives CASSKGREGTYEQYF.

The chain combines TRBV19 with TRBJ2-2, with 7 bases fitting TRBD2. In germline, CDR1 is LNHDA, CDR2 SQIVND (reference sequence). The CDR3 is made up of 14 amino acids. Trimming at V came to 3 bases and at J to 6 bases, leaving 4 bases not matched to a gene. Written as DNA, the CDR3 is TGTGCCAGTAGTATCGTGAGCGGGGCCGGGGAGCTGTTTTTT. This codes for CASSIVSGAGELFF. The entire variable domain, with the rest obtained from reference TRBV19 and TRBJ2-2, is as follows: DGGITQSPKYLFRKEGQNVTLSCEQNLNHDAMYWYRQDPGQGLRLIYYSQIVNDFQKGDIAEGYSVSREKKESFPLTVTSAQKNPTAFYLCASSIVSGAGELFFGEGSRLTVL.

This clonotype showed up many times. The chain employs TRBV6-1 and TRBJ2-7; 7 nucleotides align to TRBD1. This CDR3 has 14 residues. Germline values: CDR1 MNHNS, CDR2 SASEGT. V was clipped by 6 bases and J by 7 bases; unmatched bases: 12. In DNA form, the CDR3 reads TGTGCCAGCAGAAGACAGGGCGAGTCTGGAGAGCAGTACTTC. This encodes CASRRQGESGEQYF.